What follows are 27 T cell receptor beta chains derived from one specimen sequenced in a study of shared clonotypes between healthy human individuals. Sequencing was performed with immunoSEQ multiplex PCR; in TCRdb, only in-frame clones are kept and a portion is missing. Counted here are more than 500,000 clones, roughly 95% occurring once; the ten biggest clones make up about 0.059%. The sequencing input was naive CD4+ T cells sorted from blood. Subset given: CD45RA+ positively selected. The receptors derive from a woman between 25 and 40 years old in good health.

This chain joins TRBV19 and TRBJ2-7; 7 nucleotides line up with TRBD1. Germline V gives CDR1 LNHDA, CDR2 SQIVND (reference sequence). The J segment lost 5 bases and the V segment lost 6 bases, leaving 7 bases of the junction unmatched. The CDR3 covers 13 residues. The CDR3 reads CASSRGDRDEQYF. The CDR3 DNA sequence: TGTGCCAGTAGCAGGGGAGACAGGGACGAGCAGTACTTC.

The CDR3 region is CASRISEQPQHF. The CDR3 DNA reads TGTGCCAGCAGGATCTCGGAGCAGCCCCAGCATTTT. This chain joins TRBV28 and TRBJ1-5; D gene ambiguous. CDR3 size: 12 residues. In germline, CDR1 is MDHEN, CDR2 SYDVKM. V was cut by 6 bases and J by 7 bases, with 10 bases left in between.

The chain combines TRBV2 with TRBJ1-1, with D unresolved. This CDR3 comprises 13 residues. The germline CDR1 and CDR2 sequences are SNHLY and FYNNEI. The ends were cut back, 7 bases at V and 1 base at J, with 10 bases in the middle. CDR3 bases: TGTGCCAGCACATCCTACGGGAACACTGAAGCTTTCTTT. Encoded protein: CASTSYGNTEAFF.

The CDR3 DNA follows: TGTGCCAGCATGCCTAGAGGGACCAACAACTACGAGCAGTACTTC. Translating gives CASMPRGTNNYEQYF. The rearrangement links TRBV11-2 to TRBJ2-7; either TRBD1 or TRBD2 may fit D (5 bases each). The germline CDR1 and CDR2 sequences are SGHAT and FQNNGV. CDR3 length equals 15 residues. Trimming pared 7 bases from V and 3 bases from J, leaving 19 bases between.

The rearrangement uses TRBV7-6 and TRBJ2-7; D is undetermined. V gave up 7 bases and J gave up 5 bases, with 12 bases separating them. The CDR3 is made up of 12 amino acids. CDR1 and CDR2 (germline): SGHVS, FNYEAQ. The CDR3 is CASNASGDEQYF. In nucleotides, the CDR3 is TGTGCCAGCAACGCCAGTGGGGACGAGCAGTACTTC.

The chain carries TRBV19 and TRBJ2-5; TRBD1 is a possible D gene (5 bases). Germline lookup yields CDR1 LNHDA and CDR2 SQIVND (reference sequence). This CDR3 region has 15 residues. Trimming removed 5 bases at V and 2 bases at J, with 15 bases between. CDR3 in DNA: TGTGCCAGTAGTCCCCTCAGGGTTGGGCAAGAGACCCAGTACTTC. Encoded protein: CASSPLRVGQETQYF. The whole variable domain, filled in from reference TRBV19 and TRBJ2-5, reads DGGITQSPKYLFRKEGQNVTLSCEQNLNHDAMYWYRQDPGQGLRLIYYSQIVNDFQKGDIAEGYSVSREKKESFPLTVTSAQKNPTAFYLCASSPLRVGQETQYFGPGTRLLVL.

The chain employs TRBV10-3 and TRBJ2-5; 7 nucleotides match TRBD2. The length of the CDR3 is 13 residues. Germline values: CDR1 ENHRY, CDR2 SYGVKD. J was trimmed by 5 bases and V by 7 bases; bases with no gene match: 7. The DNA for the CDR3 is TGTGCCATCACTCGGGAGGCCGGGGAGACCCAGTACTTC. Amino acids: CAITREAGETQYF.

The V gene is TRBV7-9, the J gene TRBJ2-1; D gene uncertain. Germline loops: CDR1 SEHNR, CDR2 FQNEAQ (reference sequence). This CDR3 comprises 14 residues. Trimming stripped 1 base from V and 5 bases from J, with 9 bases between. The CDR3 is CASSLVFWDNEQFF. In DNA form, the CDR3 reads TGTGCCAGCAGCTTAGTTTTCTGGGACAATGAGCAGTTCTTC.

This clone was counted once. The chain employs TRBV4-1 and TRBJ2-2; D gene uncertain. The V end lost 7 bases, the J end lost 0 bases, and 18 bases lay between the germline ends. There are 17 residues in the CDR3. Germline assignment: CDR1 MGHRA and CDR2 YSYEKL. In DNA, the CDR3 is TGCGCCAGCATTCCCTCACCGTCCGGGCCGAACACCGGGGAGCTGTTTTTT. It is translated as CASIPSPSGPNTGELFF.

V gene TRBV5-1 combines with J gene TRBJ2-7; D remains ambiguous. Germline CDR1 and CDR2: SGHRS and YFSETQ. Trimming took off 4 bases at V and 5 bases at J, with 22 bases between the two ends. The CDR3 has 16 residues. The CDR3 loop is CASSEGIGTVIDEQYF. In nucleotides, the CDR3 is TGCGCCAGCAGCGAAGGGATAGGCACGGTTATCGACGAGCAGTACTTC.

The chain joins TRBV5-4 to TRBJ2-3, with 8 bases matching TRBD2. The J segment lost 3 bases and the V segment lost 4 bases, leaving 7 bases of the junction unmatched. Germline V gene sequence: CDR1 SGHNT, CDR2 YYREEE (reference sequence). The CDR3 spans 15 residues. CDR3 sequence: CASSVSGSPTDTQYF. The CDR3 DNA reads TGTGCCAGCAGCGTAAGCGGGAGCCCGACAGATACGCAGTATTTT.

The V call is TRBV5-1, the J call TRBJ1-1; 10 bases line up with TRBD1. Trimming removed 1 base from V and 1 base from J; junction bases left unmatched: 10. This CDR3 has 18 residues. The germline CDR1 and CDR2 sequences are SGHRS and YFSETQ. The CDR3 bases are TGCGCCAGCAGCTTGACAACAATTCGACAGGGGGCGAACACTGAAGCTTTCTTT. As protein: CASSLTTIRQGANTEAFF.

The DNA of the CDR3 is TGTGCCAGTAGAATCGGACCGGGACCCAATGAGCAGTTCTTC. Translating gives CASRIGPGPNEQFF. This chain connects TRBV19 to TRBJ2-1; D might be TRBD1 or TRBD2, each matching 5 bases. V gave up 6 bases and J gave up 6 bases, with 15 bases separating them. The CDR3 covers 14 residues. Germline assignment: CDR1 LNHDA and CDR2 SQIVND (reference sequence).

This sequence joins TRBV6-5 and TRBJ2-7, with unresolved D. V dropped 0 bases and J dropped 4 bases, with 10 bases sitting between them. The germline V gene encodes CDR1 MNHEY and CDR2 SVGAGI. The CDR3 consists of 14 residues. This CDR3 reads CASSYSSVGYEQYF. In DNA form, the CDR3 reads TGTGCCAGCAGTTACTCCTCAGTGGGGTACGAGCAGTACTTC.

The chain links TRBV5-1 to TRBJ2-3; D is unresolved. V shed 1 base and J shed 0 bases, with 9 bases lying between them. This CDR3 has 15 residues. Germline lookup yields CDR1 SGHRS and CDR2 YFSETQ. The DNA for the CDR3 is TGCGCCAGCAGCTTGCAGGAAACTAGCACAGATACGCAGTATTTT. It is translated as CASSLQETSTDTQYF.

The V and J genes are TRBV19 and TRBJ1-1; TRBD1 is a possible D gene (6 bases). The CDR3 totals 15 residues. Germline V gene sequence: CDR1 LNHDA, CDR2 SQIVND (reference sequence). The ends were cut back, 3 bases at V and 0 bases at J, with 11 bases in the middle. CDR3 nucleotides: TGTGCCAGTAGTATCTTGGGGGCCATGAACACTGAAGCTTTCTTT. This gives the protein CASSILGAMNTEAFF.

The V call is TRBV7-9, the J call TRBJ1-4, with 7 bases identical to TRBD1. This CDR3 comprises 14 residues. Germline V gene sequence: CDR1 SEHNR, CDR2 FQNEAQ (reference sequence). V shed 6 bases and J 2 bases; nucleotides not matched to a gene: 3. This CDR3 is CASSVQGTNEKLFF. The CDR3, as DNA: TGTGCCAGCAGTGTACAGGGGACTAATGAAAAACTGTTTTTT. The full variable domain, rest sourced from reference TRBV7-9 and TRBJ1-4, is DTGVSQNPRHKITKRGQNVTFRCDPISEHNRLYWYRQTLGQGPEFLTYFQNEAQLEKSRLLSDRFSAERPKGSFSTLEIQRTEQGDSAMYLCASSVQGTNEKLFFGSGTQLSVL.

This chain uses TRBV28 with TRBJ1-5; no firm D call. Deletions cut 6 bases from V and 9 bases from J, with 18 bases between. Germline V lookup: CDR1 MDHEN, CDR2 SYDVKM. This CDR3 comprises 14 residues. Written as DNA, the CDR3 is TGTGCCAGCAGCAACCCAGGCCCCCTTGGGCCCCAGCATTTT. Translated, it gives CASSNPGPLGPQHF. Drawing the rest from reference TRBV28 and TRBJ1-5, the complete variable domain is DVKVTQSSRYLVKRTGEKVFLECVQDMDHENMFWYRQDPGLGLRLIYFSYDVKMKEKGDIPEGYSVSREKKERFSLILESASTNQTSMYLCASSNPGPLGPQHFGDGTRLSIL.

The gene calls are TRBV7-9 and TRBJ1-1; maybe TRBD1 (5 bases). The V end lost 2 bases, the J end lost 1 base, and 23 bases lay between the germline ends. Germline assignment: CDR1 SEHNR and CDR2 FQNEAQ (reference sequence). This CDR3 has 19 amino acids. Here the CDR3 DNA reads TGTGCCAGCAGCTTATTTATGCCCCCGGGGGGGAACAAGAACACTGAAGCTTTCTTT. Translation: CASSLFMPPGGNKNTEAFF.

J is TRBJ1-1 and V is TRBV30; D not certain. The CDR3 has 12 residues. The germline CDR1 and CDR2 sequences are GTSNPN and SVGIG (reference sequence). V lost 3 bases and J 5 bases, leaving 10 bases between the germline ends. For the CDR3, the DNA is TGTGCCTGGAGCGGAGCGGGGACTGAAGCTTTCTTT. The encoded protein is CAWSGAGTEAFF.

V is TRBV2 and J is TRBJ2-7; D ambiguous. Germline CDR1 SNHLY, CDR2 FYNNEI. The ends were cut back, 5 bases at V and 2 bases at J, with 7 bases in the middle. There are 12 residues in the CDR3. The CDR3 sequence: CASSLLTYEQYF. The CDR3 region has the DNA TGTGCCAGCAGTCTACTTACCTACGAGCAGTACTTC.

The V gene is TRBV6-4, the J gene TRBJ1-5; D is undetermined. The germline V gene encodes CDR1 MRHNA and CDR2 SNTAGT. The V end was cut by 6 bases, the J end by 5 bases, with 14 bases between. This CDR3 contains 14 residues. The chain's CDR3 is CASSPEESDQPQHF. CDR3 sequence (DNA): TGTGCCAGCAGCCCCGAAGAGAGTGATCAGCCCCAGCATTTT.

The V gene is TRBV5-5, the J gene TRBJ2-2, with D tentatively TRBD2 (5 bases). This CDR3 comprises 15 residues. Trimming stripped 4 bases from V and 2 bases from J, with 12 bases between. Germline assignment: CDR1 SGHKS and CDR2 YYEKEE (reference sequence). The CDR3 DNA follows: TGTGCCAGCAGCCCGGGCGGGCCTAACACCGGGGAGCTGTTTTTT. Protein sequence: CASSPGGPNTGELFF.

The V call is TRBV6-1, the J call TRBJ1-5; maybe TRBD1 (5 bases). This CDR3 is 15 amino acids long. Germline-derived CDR1 and CDR2 are MNHNS and SASEGT. The V end lost 8 bases, the J end lost 3 bases, and 17 bases lay between the germline ends. The chain's CDR3 is CASCGWGGYNQPQHF. As DNA, the CDR3 is TGTGCCAGCTGTGGGTGGGGCGGGTACAATCAGCCCCAGCATTTT.

V and J are TRBV6-5 and TRBJ2-7; tentatively, D is TRBD2 (6 bases). V lost 7 bases and J 0 bases, leaving 16 bases between the germline ends. The CDR3 extends over 15 amino acids. The germline gives CDR1 MNHEY, CDR2 SVGAGI. The CDR3 region is CASTSGDSSSYEQYF. The CDR3 DNA follows: TGTGCCAGCACCTCCGGGGACTCGAGCTCCTACGAGCAGTACTTC.

V and J are TRBV29-1 and TRBJ1-2, with no clear D. The ends were cut back, 6 bases at V and 6 bases at J, with 8 bases in the middle. From germline, CDR1 is SQVTM and CDR2 ANQGSEA. The length of the CDR3 is 10 residues. The CDR3: CSVWVDGYTF. CDR3 sequence (DNA): TGCAGCGTCTGGGTTGATGGCTACACCTTC.

J is TRBJ1-5 and V is TRBV2; D is perhaps TRBD1 (6 bases). V lost 6 bases and J lost 7, with 16 bases in between. The CDR3 totals 14 residues. Germline V CDR1 and CDR2: SNHLY, FYNNEI. The CDR3 DNA follows: TGTGCCAGCAGGCCCACAGGGATAGGGCAGCCCCAGCATTTT. Translating it yields CASRPTGIGQPQHF. The full variable domain, its missing parts supplied by reference TRBV2 and TRBJ1-5, is EPEVTQTPSHQVTQMGQEVILRCVPISNHLYFYWYRQILGQKVEFLVSFYNNEISEKSEIFDDQFSVERPDGSNFTLKIRSTKLEDSAMYFCASRPTGIGQPQHFGDGTRLSIL.